The clone carrying this TCR beta chain has ten or more counts. What it binds is not known. These data originate in a study of regulatory T cells in long-lasting Graves disease. Study at large: Treatment with antithyroid drugs for over 5 years, together with positive TSH receptor antibodies, meant persistent Graves' disease. Overall study results and limits: Limited samples may have lowered accuracy.

Combining iRepertoire HTBI primers with Arm-PCR of CDR3 regions, the authors built TCR beta libraries. Each CDR3 protein gets one entry after TCRdb re-called the multiplex PCR reads with MiXCR. The sample holds about 470,000 distinct CDR3 sequences, roughly 21% seen once. This CDR3 is 15 amino acids long. CDR1 is SNHLY, CDR2 FYNNEI, per germline. V lost 4 bases and J lost 5; bases outside the gene matches: 7. Time point defined: persistent/refractory GD, antithyroid drugs over 5 years with positive TRAb. The TCR library was prepared using RNA isolated from PBMCs. Specimen: peripheral blood mononuclear cells (PBMCs), collected when the disease was refractory, from a patient treated with antithyroid drugs. The chain combines TRBV2 with TRBJ2-7; 11 nucleotides agree with TRBD2. The origin of this receptor is a female donor with Graves disease. The CDR3 protein is CASSASLAGVNEQYF. The CDR3 DNA reads as TGTGCCAGCAGTGCCTCACTAGCGGGAGTTAACGAGCAGTACTTC.